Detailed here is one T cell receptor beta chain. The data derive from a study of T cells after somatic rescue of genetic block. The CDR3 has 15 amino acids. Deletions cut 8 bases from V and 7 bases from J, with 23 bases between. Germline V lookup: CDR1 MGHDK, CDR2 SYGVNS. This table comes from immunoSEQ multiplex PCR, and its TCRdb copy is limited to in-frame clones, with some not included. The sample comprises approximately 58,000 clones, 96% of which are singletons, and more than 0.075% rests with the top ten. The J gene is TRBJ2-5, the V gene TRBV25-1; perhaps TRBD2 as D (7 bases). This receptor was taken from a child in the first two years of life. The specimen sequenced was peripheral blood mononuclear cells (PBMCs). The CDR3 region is CASAHPWGGAGTQYF. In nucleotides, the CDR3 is TGTGCCAGCGCACACCCATGGGGGGGCGCGGGGACCCAGTACTTC.